Below are 20 T cell receptor beta chains sequenced from a single sample in a study of CD8+ T cells in alopecia areata. As the sequencing template, cDNA was produced by extracting RNA and reverse transcribing it. Libraries were prepared by immunoSEQ multiplex PCR; TCRdb keeps only in-frame clonotypes and omits some of them. This sample has 75,000 to 100,000 clones; about 40% occur once, and the top ten carry roughly 0.79%. Sequenced: CD4+ T cells sorted from blood. The receptor source for this set is a human donor with alopecia areata.

The CDR3 bases are TGTGCCAGCAGCTTAGCCGGGGGGCTGGTTGAGCAGTTCTTC. Encoded protein: CASSLAGGLVEQFF. This sequence joins TRBV7-9 and TRBJ2-1; D might be TRBD2 (7 bases). The CDR3 sequence is 14 residues long. V gave up 0 bases and J gave up 9 bases, with 12 bases separating them. Germline CDR1 is SEHNR and CDR2 is FQNEAQ (reference sequence).

This clone was seen only once. This chain links TRBV30 with TRBJ2-3; the D gene is possibly TRBD1 (5 bases). Deletions cut 3 bases from V and 2 bases from J, with 9 bases between. CDR1 and CDR2 (germline): GTSNPN, SVGIG (reference sequence). This CDR3 is 13 amino acids long. Here the CDR3 DNA reads TGTGCCTGGAGGAGGACAAACACAGATACGCAGTATTTT. As protein: CAWRRTNTDTQYF.

V and J are TRBV29-1 and TRBJ1-1, with 10 bases aligning to TRBD1. CDR1 is SQVTM and CDR2 is ANQGSEA in the germline V gene. The CDR3 runs 15 residues. Unmatched junction bases numbered 8, after V lost 6 bases and J lost 1 base. In DNA form, the CDR3 reads TGCAGCGTAACGACAGGGGGCTACTCGAACACTGAAGCTTTCTTT. Protein: CSVTTGGYSNTEAFF.

CDR3: CASSLVGWASQRTYEQYF. In DNA form, the CDR3 reads TGTGCCAGCAGCTTAGTCGGCTGGGCCTCGCAAAGAACCTACGAGCAGTACTTC. J is TRBJ2-7 and V is TRBV11-2; D not certain. Germline V gene lookup returns CDR1 SGHAT and CDR2 FQNNGV. This CDR3 spans 18 amino acids. Trimming cost V 1 base and J 2 bases, with 21 bases left between them. Filled out from reference TRBV11-2 and TRBJ2-7, the complete variable domain reads EAGVAQSPRYKIIEKRQSVAFWCNPISGHATLYWYQQILGQGPKLLIQFQNNGVVDDSQLPKDRFSAERLKGVDSTLKIQPAKLEDSAVYLCASSLVGWASQRTYEQYFGPGTRLTVT.

This clone has just a few counts. The chain uses TRBV27 and TRBJ2-1; D perhaps matches TRBD2 (5 bases). Germline values: CDR1 MNHEY, CDR2 SMNVEV (reference sequence). CDR3 length equals 14 residues. V gave up 7 bases and J gave up 9 bases, with 19 bases separating them. The CDR3 is CASKFSVPSGEQFF. CDR3 DNA: TGTGCCAGCAAATTTAGCGTTCCCTCTGGTGAGCAGTTCTTC.

V and J are TRBV7-2 and TRBJ2-7, with 7 bases lining up with TRBD2. The germline gives CDR1 SGHTA, CDR2 FQGNSA. The CDR3 consists of 15 residues. Trimming cost V 5 bases and J 1 base; bases outside gene matches: 8. This CDR3 reads CASSPSSGISYEQYF. The DNA of the CDR3 is TGTGCCAGCAGCCCCTCAAGCGGGATATCCTACGAGCAGTACTTC.

This sequence joins TRBV28 and TRBJ2-3; tentatively, D is TRBD2 (5 bases). The CDR3 length is 14 residues. Germline V gene lookup returns CDR1 MDHEN and CDR2 SYDVKM. The V end was cut by 6 bases, the J end by 2 bases, with 12 bases between. The CDR3 region is CASSGEQNTDTQYF. The CDR3, as DNA: TGTGCCAGCAGCGGGGAACAGAACACAGATACGCAGTATTTT.

This clone was recorded a few times. Other DNA variants within this sample encode the same CDR3. The chain employs TRBV6-5 and TRBJ2-2; no definite D call. V lost 3 bases and J 3 bases, leaving 8 bases between the germline ends. The germline gives CDR1 MNHEY, CDR2 SVGAGI. The CDR3 loop spans 14 amino acids. The CDR3 spells CASSYRQYTGELFF. The CDR3 nucleotides are TGTGCCAGCAGTTATAGGCAGTACACCGGGGAGCTGTTTTTT.

This clone has only a few counts. The chain carries TRBV30 and TRBJ2-1, with D possibly TRBD2 on 6 matching bases. The length of the CDR3 is 14 residues. CDR1 GTSNPN and CDR2 SVGIG come from the germline V gene (reference sequence). V lost 0 bases, J lost 9 bases, and 15 bases lay in between. CDR3 sequence reads: CAWSVLGTSTEQFF. CDR3 in DNA: TGTGCCTGGAGTGTACTGGGAACTAGCACTGAGCAGTTCTTC.

The rearrangement joins TRBV29-1 to TRBJ2-1, with TRBD2 matching over 11 bases. Losses at the gene ends were 2 bases for V and 8 bases for J; bases not matched to a gene: 5. CDR3 size: 14 residues. Germline CDR1 reads SQVTM; CDR2 reads ANQGSEA. This CDR3 reads CSVERGTSGDEQFF. The CDR3 coding sequence is TGCAGCGTTGAAAGGGGGACTAGCGGCGATGAGCAGTTCTTC.

The chain uses TRBV2 and TRBJ2-6, with D tentatively TRBD1 (6 bases). Germline values: CDR1 SNHLY, CDR2 FYNNEI. Trimming pared 8 bases from V and 4 bases from J, leaving 15 bases between. The CDR3 is 15 residues long. CDR3 amino acids: CASHRGTPGANVLTF. In DNA, the CDR3 is TGTGCCAGCCATAGGGGGACACCCGGGGCCAACGTCCTGACTTTC.

V is TRBV11-2 and J is TRBJ1-5; 8 bases are shared with TRBD1. J was trimmed by 5 bases and V by 4 bases; bases with no gene match: 7. Germline CDR1 and CDR2: SGHAT and FQNNGV. The CDR3 has 15 amino acids. The DNA for the CDR3 is TGTGCCAGCAGCTCCTCTGACAGGGGTTATCAGCCCCAGCATTTT. This encodes CASSSSDRGYQPQHF.

This chain links TRBV29-1 with TRBJ2-2, with 8 bases fitting TRBD2. V shed 4 bases and J 7 bases; nucleotides not matched to a gene: 5. Germline CDR1 and CDR2: SQVTM and ANQGSEA. This CDR3 is built from 13 residues. The CDR3 sequence: CSVVVAGLGELFF. The DNA of the CDR3 is TGCAGCGTTGTGGTAGCGGGACTCGGGGAGCTGTTTTTT.

The table lists this clone with a few counts. V is TRBV20-1 and J is TRBJ2-1, with D hard to call. The ends were cut back, 3 bases at V and 3 bases at J, with 3 bases in the middle. CDR1 is DFQATT, CDR2 SNEGSKA, per germline (reference sequence). The CDR3 runs 11 residues. Here the CDR3 reads CSASHYNEQFF. CDR3 in DNA: TGCAGTGCTAGTCACTACAATGAGCAGTTCTTC.

The chain joins TRBV6-6 to TRBJ1-4; D not certain. From germline, CDR1 is MNHNY and CDR2 SVGAGI (reference sequence). This CDR3 has 14 amino acids. V gave up 8 bases and J gave up 0 bases, with 10 bases separating them. The CDR3 DNA reads as TGTGCCAGCGGAGAGGGAGCAACTAATGAAAAACTGTTTTTT. Translation gives CASGEGATNEKLFF.

V usage is TRBV5-1 and J usage is TRBJ2-1, with 11 positions matching TRBD2. Germline lookup yields CDR1 SGHRS and CDR2 YFSETQ. This CDR3 is 15 amino acids long. The V gene end was trimmed by 4 bases and the J gene end by 6 bases; junction bases not matched to a gene: 6. The chain's CDR3 is CASSRLAGGVNEQFF. CDR3 nucleotide sequence: TGCGCCAGCAGCAGGCTAGCGGGGGGCGTCAATGAGCAGTTCTTC. Based on the CDR3 plus reference TRBV5-1 and TRBJ2-1, the full variable domain is KAGVTQTPRYLIKTRGQQVTLSCSPISGHRSVSWYQQTPGQGLQFLFEYFSETQRNKGNFPGRFSGRQFSNSRSEMNVSTLELGDSALYLCASSRLAGGVNEQFFGPGTRLTVL.

The CDR3 DNA reads TGTGCCAGCTCACTTCCGACTAGCGGGGACATAAGCACAGATACGCAGTATTTT. It yields the protein CASSLPTSGDISTDTQYF. V gene TRBV18 combines with J gene TRBJ2-3, with TRBD2 identical over 11 bases. Germline-derived CDR1 and CDR2 are KGHSH and LQKENI. V lost 4 bases to trimming and J lost 0 bases; unmatched junction nucleotides: 9. CDR3 length equals 18 residues.

As for this clone: The same CDR3 also results from other DNA sequences found in this sample. The chain uses TRBV29-1 and TRBJ1-1; 7 bases map to TRBD1. Germline lookup yields CDR1 SQVTM and CDR2 ANQGSEA. The CDR3 runs 13 residues. The V gene end was trimmed by 6 bases and the J gene end by 1 base; junction bases not matched to a gene: 5. CDR3 protein: CSVGRQGNTEAFF. CDR3 coding DNA: TGCAGCGTGGGACGACAGGGGAACACTGAAGCTTTCTTT.

This chain connects TRBV20-1 to TRBJ2-3; unclear D gene. Germline-derived CDR1 and CDR2 are DFQATT and SNEGSKA (reference sequence). V lost 7 bases, J lost 3 bases, and 8 bases lay in between. The CDR3 spans 11 residues. The CDR3 DNA sequence: TGCAGTGTAAAGGGAACAGATACGCAGTATTTT. As protein: CSVKGTDTQYF.

This rearrangement joins TRBV5-1 to TRBJ2-7; TRBD1 matches at 7 bases. There are 16 residues in the CDR3. V was pared by 1 base and J by 2 bases, with 9 bases of the junction left unmatched. Germline lookup yields CDR1 SGHRS and CDR2 YFSETQ. The DNA for the CDR3 is TGCGCCAGCAGCTTGTCTCCGGGGACAGCGACCTACGAGCAGTACTTC. Protein sequence: CASSLSPGTATYEQYF.